A single sample gave rise to the 17 T cell receptor beta chains below, sequenced in a study of radiotherapy plus CTLA-4 blockade in lung cancer. Only in-frame clones appear in the TCRdb table, and some are missing; sequencing was by immunoSEQ multiplex PCR. The top ten clones hold 0.65% to 1% of a sample with tens of thousands of clones, roughly four fifths of them seen once. The specimen was peripheral blood, collected from a patient treated with radiotherapy plus ipilimumab. The receptors shown here come from a human donor with non-small cell lung cancer who had stable disease on radiotherapy plus ipilimumab.

The rearrangement uses TRBV27 and TRBJ1-1, with 8 positions matching TRBD1. CDR1 is MNHEY and CDR2 is SMNVEV in the germline V gene (reference sequence). The CDR3 covers 18 residues. Losses at the gene ends were 2 bases for V and 5 bases for J; bases not matched to a gene: 16. CDR3 sequence: CASSLVFQSRTGWTEAFF. As DNA, the CDR3 is TGTGCCAGCAGTTTAGTATTCCAATCTAGGACAGGGTGGACTGAAGCTTTCTTT.

V and J are TRBV7-2 and TRBJ1-1, with 7 bases identical to TRBD1. The CDR3 runs 13 residues. Per the germline V gene, CDR1 is SGHTA and CDR2 is FQGNSA. The J segment lost 11 bases and the V segment lost 3 bases, leaving 9 bases of the junction unmatched. The CDR3 reads CASSLERTGEAFF. For the CDR3, the DNA is TGTGCCAGCAGCTTGGAACGGACAGGCGAGGCTTTCTTT.

CDR3 region: CASSFFSLSSTDTQYF. The CDR3, as DNA: TGTGCCAGCAGCTTTTTTTCGCTGTCTAGCACAGATACGCAGTATTTT. J is TRBJ2-3 and V is TRBV7-9; D not certain. The CDR3 is made up of 16 amino acids. Germline V CDR1 and CDR2: SEHNR, FQNEAQ (reference sequence). Trimming removed 3 bases at V and 0 bases at J, with 13 bases between.

The chain recombines TRBV28 with TRBJ2-7, with unresolved D. Germline V gene lookup returns CDR1 MDHEN and CDR2 SYDVKM. The CDR3 has 14 amino acids. Trimming pared 5 bases from V and 4 bases from J, leaving 15 bases between. In nucleotides, the CDR3 is TGTGCCAGCAGTCCCCGGGCCAGGCTATACGAGCAGTACTTC. The encoded protein is CASSPRARLYEQYF.

The rearrangement uses TRBV21-1 and TRBJ2-3; the table gives TRBD2 as D, unverified against the DNA. TRBV21-1 is listed as a pseudogene. The CDR3 sequence is 17 residues long. The CDR3 sequence: CASSSRWASGRTDTQYF. The CDR3 DNA sequence: TGTGCCAGCAGCTCGAGGTGGGCTAGCGGGAGGACAGATACGCAGTATTTT.

The chain combines TRBV27 with TRBJ2-3; 10 positions agree with TRBD2. CDR3 length: 19 amino acids. In germline, CDR1 is MNHEY, CDR2 SMNVEV (reference sequence). Losses at the gene ends were 0 bases for V and 5 bases for J; bases not matched to a gene: 14. In nucleotides, the CDR3 is TGTGCCAGCAGTTTATCGGCTAGCGGGGGCGTATATCGGGGAGATACGCAGTATTTT. Translating gives CASSLSASGGVYRGDTQYF.

V gene TRBV6-1 combines with J gene TRBJ2-2; D is possibly TRBD1 (6 bases). The V end was cut by 0 bases, the J end by 2 bases, with 19 bases between. From germline, CDR1 is MNHNS and CDR2 SASEGT. CDR3 length equals 19 residues. The CDR3 sequence: CASSEALDRLTTNTGELFF. As DNA, the CDR3 is TGTGCCAGCAGTGAAGCGCTTGACAGGCTGACAACTAACACCGGGGAGCTGTTTTTT.

This rearrangement joins TRBV10-2 to TRBJ1-5; TRBD1 is a possible D gene (5 bases). V lost 2 bases, J lost 3 bases, and 17 bases lay in between. The germline V gene encodes CDR1 WSHSY and CDR2 SAAADI. The CDR3 consists of 17 residues. Here the CDR3 reads CASSEVGRRDLNQPQHF. Written as DNA, the CDR3 is TGCGCCAGCAGTGAGGTGGGACGGAGGGACCTCAATCAGCCCCAGCATTTT.

The chain recombines TRBV5-4 with TRBJ1-4, with D possibly matching TRBD1 (5 bases). The CDR3 is 14 amino acids. Per germline, CDR1 SGHNT and CDR2 YYREEE (reference sequence). V was cut by 4 bases and J by 6 bases, with 13 bases left in between. The CDR3 DNA sequence: TGTGCCAGCAGCACCCGGGACTCAGATGAAAAACTGTTTTTT. Translated: CASSTRDSDEKLFF.

This clone occurred once. This chain links TRBV18 with TRBJ2-1; 12 bases agree with TRBD1. V lost 3 bases, J lost 7 bases, and 4 bases stayed unmatched. This CDR3 is 15 amino acids long. CDR1 and CDR2 from the germline V gene are KGHSH and LQKENI. The CDR3 reads CASSPGTGGMNEQFF. CDR3 nucleotides: TGTGCCAGCTCACCGGGGACAGGGGGCATGAATGAGCAGTTCTTC.

J is TRBJ2-5 and V is TRBV28; no definite D call. V was pared by 5 bases and J by 9 bases, with 25 bases between. The CDR3 spans 16 residues. Per germline, CDR1 MDHEN and CDR2 SYDVKM. The CDR3 here is CASSLFPGSRSRAQYF. DNA for the CDR3: TGTGCCAGCAGTCTGTTCCCCGGGTCCCGGAGTAGGGCCCAGTACTTC.

The V gene is TRBV7-3, the J gene TRBJ2-1; 14 bases fit TRBD2. Germline V CDR1 and CDR2: SGHTA, FQGTGA. There are 15 residues in the CDR3. Unmatched junction bases numbered 5, after V lost 5 bases and J lost 8 bases. As DNA, the CDR3 is TGTGCCAGCAGCGGGACTAGCGGGAGTAGGCATGAGCAGTTCTTC. It translates to CASSGTSGSRHEQFF.

CDR3 protein: CASSERASGTGELFF. The CDR3 DNA reads as TGTGCCAGCAGCGAGCGGGCTAGCGGGACCGGGGAGCTGTTTTTT. The chain employs TRBV7-2 and TRBJ2-2; 8 nucleotides align to TRBD2. Germline trimming cut 5 bases from V and 5 bases from J; bases unmatched to any gene: 7. The CDR3 runs to 15 residues. Per the germline V gene, CDR1 is SGHTA and CDR2 is FQGNSA.

The J gene is TRBJ2-3, the V gene TRBV6-5, with a weak D call TRBD1 (5 bases). Trimming took 6 bases from V and 2 from J, leaving 12 bases between them. Germline V gene data show CDR1 as MNHEY and CDR2 as SVGAGI. The CDR3 runs to 14 residues. The CDR3 DNA sequence: TGTGCCAGCAGCCCGCGACAGAACACAGATACGCAGTATTTT. Residues: CASSPRQNTDTQYF.

This chain connects TRBV5-8 to TRBJ2-7; D assignment may be TRBD1 or TRBD2 (5 bases each). With 0 bases removed from V and 0 bases from J, the gap between germline ends came to 13 bases. The CDR3 totals 16 residues. In germline, CDR1 is SGHTS, CDR2 YDEGEE. The CDR3 nucleotides read TGTGCCAGCAGCTTGGACCGGGACGGCAGCTCCTACGAGCAGTACTTC. Its protein is CASSLDRDGSSYEQYF.

This rearrangement joins TRBV5-8 to TRBJ1-2; maybe TRBD1 (5 bases). Per the germline V gene, CDR1 is SGHTS and CDR2 is YDEGEE. Trimming pared 5 bases from V and 8 bases from J, leaving 22 bases between. The CDR3 is 15 residues long. CDR3 sequence (DNA): TGTGCCAGCAGTTCCTACCAGGGAGGGTTAGCAGGCTACACCTTC. Translated, it gives CASSSYQGGLAGYTF.

V usage is TRBV6-4 and J usage is TRBJ2-1; D may match TRBD1 or TRBD2 (5 bases each). CDR3 length equals 15 residues. The V gene lost 3 bases and the J gene lost 2 bases, with 11 bases spanning the gap. The germline V gene encodes CDR1 MRHNA and CDR2 SNTAGT. DNA for the CDR3: TGTGCCAGCAGTGAAAGGGGCGGGCCCTACAATGAGCAGTTCTTC. Protein product: CASSERGGPYNEQFF.